This TCR beta chain was profiled in a study of CD8 T cells in ankylosing spondylitis. This clonotype was seen a few times. Its antigen is currently unknown. Sequence at one end of the junction differs from germline and may be a read error. Study results and limitations: Earlier authors reported some of these motif variants in reactive arthritis synovial fluid and blood. CD8+ disease-linked clones were present at relatively low frequencies in blood. Roughly eight highly homologous variants made up a TCR beta motif, and this motif appeared characteristic of ankylosing spondylitis blood.

Germline V CDR1 and CDR2: SSHAT, FNYEAQ (reference sequence). The CDR3 runs 13 residues. With molecular barcodes, quantitative 5'-RACE was used to make the TCR beta libraries. TCRdb re-derived calls from the 5' RACE reads in MiXCR, one entry per CDR3 protein. Seen here are some 140,000 distinct CDR3 sequences, roughly 8.8% observed once, and the top ten hold 7.3%. Material for sequencing was synovial fluid, either unsorted or a sorted T cell fraction (not recorded which). J is TRBJ2-1 and V is TRBV7-7; unclear D gene. The receptor comes from a male donor with ankylosing spondylitis. CDR3 nucleotide sequence: TGTGCTAGCAGCTTAGGGCTAGTGAATGAGCAGTTCTTC. The encoded protein is CASSLGLVNEQFF.